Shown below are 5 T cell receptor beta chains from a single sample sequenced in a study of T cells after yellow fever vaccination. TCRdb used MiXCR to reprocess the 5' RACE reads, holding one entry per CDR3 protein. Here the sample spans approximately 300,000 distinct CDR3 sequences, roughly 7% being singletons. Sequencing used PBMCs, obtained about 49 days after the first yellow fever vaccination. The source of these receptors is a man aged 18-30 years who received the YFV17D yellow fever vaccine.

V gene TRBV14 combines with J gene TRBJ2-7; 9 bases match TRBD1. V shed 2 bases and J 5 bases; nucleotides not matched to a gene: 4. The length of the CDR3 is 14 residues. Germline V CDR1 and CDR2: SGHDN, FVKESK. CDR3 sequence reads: CASSQTGGGDEQYF. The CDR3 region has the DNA TGTGCCAGCAGCCAAACAGGGGGCGGCGACGAGCAGTACTTC. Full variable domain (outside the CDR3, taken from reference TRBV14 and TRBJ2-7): EAGVTQFPSHSVIEKGQTVTLRCDPISGHDNLYWYRRVMGKEIKFLLHFVKESKQDESGMPNNRFLAERTGGTYSTLKVQPAELEDSGVYFCASSQTGGGDEQYFGPGTRLTVT.

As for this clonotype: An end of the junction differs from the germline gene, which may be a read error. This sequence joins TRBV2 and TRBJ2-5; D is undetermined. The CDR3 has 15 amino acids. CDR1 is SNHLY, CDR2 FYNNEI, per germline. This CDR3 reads CDSSPNGRNQETQYF. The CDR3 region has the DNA TGTGACAGCAGTCCCAATGGGCGTAACCAAGAGACCCAGTACTTC.

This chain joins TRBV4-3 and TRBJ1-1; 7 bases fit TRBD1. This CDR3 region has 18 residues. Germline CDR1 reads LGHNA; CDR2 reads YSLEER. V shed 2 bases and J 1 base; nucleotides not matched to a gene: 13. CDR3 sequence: CASSQTDRAEAQNTEAFF. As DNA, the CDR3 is TGCGCCAGCAGCCAAACTGACAGGGCAGAGGCCCAGAACACTGAAGCTTTCTTT.

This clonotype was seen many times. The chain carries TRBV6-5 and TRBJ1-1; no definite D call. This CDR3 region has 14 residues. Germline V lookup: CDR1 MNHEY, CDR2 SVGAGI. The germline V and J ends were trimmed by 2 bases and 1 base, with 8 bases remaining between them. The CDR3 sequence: CASSYLSSNTEAFF. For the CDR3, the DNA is TGTGCCAGCAGTTACCTAAGCTCGAACACTGAAGCTTTCTTT.

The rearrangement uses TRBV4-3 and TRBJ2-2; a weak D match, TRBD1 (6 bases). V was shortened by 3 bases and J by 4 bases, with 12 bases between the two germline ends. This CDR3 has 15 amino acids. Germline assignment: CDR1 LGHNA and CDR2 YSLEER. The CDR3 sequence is CASSQAVGATGELFF. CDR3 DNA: TGCGCCAGCAGCCAGGCGGTGGGGGCCACCGGGGAGCTGTTTTTT.